The 8 T cell receptor beta chains given below trace back to one sample, sequenced in a study of beta chain features in type 1 diabetes. General study findings and limits: Among patients with Type 1 diabetes, TCRB CDR3s were moderately but significantly shorter in every one of the four CD4+ subsets.

The antigens of these receptors remain unknown. Investigators reverse transcribed all isolated RNA, so they sequenced expressed TCRB transcripts. Only in-frame clones appear in the TCRdb table, and some are missing; sequencing was by immunoSEQ multiplex PCR. The table has more than 550,000 clones, around an eighth seen once. Input material: naive CD4+ T cells from blood. The receptors shown here come from a man between 18 and 29 years old with type 1 diabetes.

The V call is TRBV5-4, the J call TRBJ1-4; no firm D call. The CDR3 extends over 15 amino acids. Trimming pared 4 bases from V and 5 bases from J, leaving 15 bases between. Germline lookup yields CDR1 SGHNT and CDR2 YYREEE (reference sequence). For the CDR3, the DNA is TGTGCCAGCAGCCCGTATCCCCGGGAGAATGAAAAACTGTTTTTT. Residues: CASSPYPRENEKLFF.

This clone turned up a few times. This chain links TRBV7-2 with TRBJ2-1; D gene uncertain. This CDR3 is 13 amino acids long. Trimming removed 7 bases at V and 4 bases at J, with 11 bases between. In germline, CDR1 is SGHTA, CDR2 FQGNSA. CDR3 nucleotides: TGTGCCAGCACCAATGACCGGTACAATGAGCAGTTCTTC. This encodes CASTNDRYNEQFF.

There are a few counts of this clone. V usage is TRBV29-1 and J usage is TRBJ2-7; 9 bases fit TRBD1. This CDR3 comprises 13 residues. Per the germline V gene, CDR1 is SQVTM and CDR2 is ANQGSEA. V lost 6 bases to trimming and J lost 4 bases; unmatched junction nucleotides: 7. CDR3 region: CSVGQGKEYEQYF. The CDR3 bases are TGCAGCGTCGGACAGGGGAAAGAGTACGAGCAGTACTTC.

The rearrangement uses TRBV29-1 and TRBJ1-2; unclear D gene. The CDR3 is 10 amino acids. Germline CDR1 is SQVTM and CDR2 is ANQGSEA. V lost 1 base and J lost 8, with 5 bases in between. CDR3 loop: CSVEGGGYTF. The CDR3 coding sequence is TGCAGCGTTGAAGGAGGGGGCTACACCTTC. The variable domain in full, with the rest retrieved from reference TRBV29-1 and TRBJ1-2, is SAVISQKPSRDICQRGTSLTIQCQVDSQVTMMFWYRQQPGQSLTLIATANQGSEATYESGFVIDKFPISRPNLTFSTLTVSNMSPEDSSIYLCSVEGGGYTFGSGTRLTVV.

The CDR3 nucleotides read TGCGCCAGCTTCCCGGGACAGGGCGTAATGAACACTGAAGCTTTCTTT. Protein product: CASFPGQGVMNTEAFF. The V gene is TRBV5-1, the J gene TRBJ1-1; 9 bases align to TRBD1. The junction had 10 bases not matched to a gene; V was cut back by 7 bases and J by 0 bases. CDR3 length equals 16 residues. Germline V gives CDR1 SGHRS, CDR2 YFSETQ.

This clone turned up a few times. This chain's CDR3 is CASSPIKQGTATNPNTEAFF. For the CDR3, the DNA is TGTGCCAGCAGCCCTATTAAACAGGGGACCGCCACAAACCCGAACACTGAAGCTTTCTTT. The chain is built from TRBV14 and TRBJ1-1; 7 bases map to TRBD1. There are 20 residues in the CDR3. Germline V gene data show CDR1 as SGHDN and CDR2 as FVKESK. The V gene end was trimmed by 4 bases and the J gene end by 1 base; junction bases not matched to a gene: 21.

The rearrangement joins TRBV5-1 to TRBJ2-7; D assignment may be TRBD1 or TRBD2 (5 bases each). With 4 bases removed from V and 3 bases from J, the gap between germline ends came to 14 bases. Germline assignment: CDR1 SGHRS and CDR2 YFSETQ. The CDR3 runs to 14 residues. DNA of the CDR3: TGCGCCAGCAGCCTAGGGGACCTTGACTACGAGCAGTACTTC. Its translation: CASSLGDLDYEQYF.

There are a few counts of this clone. The chain carries TRBV6-5 and TRBJ2-7; the D gene could be TRBD1 or TRBD2 (5 bases each). CDR3 size: 14 residues. Germline V CDR1 and CDR2: MNHEY, SVGAGI. Trimming removed 2 bases from V and 2 bases from J, with 10 bases in between. The CDR3 protein is CASSYRDGPYEQYF. The CDR3 DNA follows: TGTGCCAGCAGTTACCGGGACGGACCCTACGAGCAGTACTTC.